The 30 T cell receptor beta chains in this list originate from one sample, sequenced in a study of blood T cells in healthy people across ages. A second PCR, run for roughly 7 to 11 cycles, used a sample-barcoded 5' primer plus a J-beta primer mix. In TCRdb, the 5' RACE reads were re-called with MiXCR into one record per CDR3 protein. This table has approximately 900,000 distinct CDR3 sequences, under 50% appearing once. Sequenced sample: blood. The receptors were gathered from a man aged 30 to 45 in good health.

The chain combines TRBV14 with TRBJ2-5; D is unclear. V was shortened by 0 bases and J by 5 bases, with 10 bases between the two germline ends. The CDR3 is made up of 14 amino acids. Germline V gene lookup returns CDR1 SGHDN and CDR2 FVKESK. In nucleotides, the CDR3 is TGTGCCAGCAGCCAAGAGCTGGGTTGGGAGACCCAGTACTTC. Amino acids: CASSQELGWETQYF.

The gene calls are TRBV7-2 and TRBJ1-6; weak D call: TRBD1 (6 bases). From germline, CDR1 is SGHTA and CDR2 FQGNSA. The length of the CDR3 is 14 residues. Trimming cost V 1 base and J 9 bases, with 10 bases left between them. DNA for the CDR3: TGTGCCAGCAGCTTAGATTACAGGGTTTCACCCCTCCACTTT. Residues: CASSLDYRVSPLHF.

V is TRBV4-1 and J is TRBJ2-3, with 11 bases aligning to TRBD1. The J segment lost 2 bases and the V segment lost 3 bases, leaving 4 bases of the junction unmatched. Per the germline V gene, CDR1 is MGHRA and CDR2 is YSYEKL. The CDR3 has 16 amino acids. The CDR3 sequence: CASSQAGQGDTDTQYF. CDR3 DNA sequence: TGCGCCAGCAGCCAGGCGGGACAGGGGGACACAGATACGCAGTATTTT.

The V call is TRBV28, the J call TRBJ2-7; perhaps TRBD2 as D (5 bases). The V and J ends lost 10 bases and 3 bases respectively, with 13 bases between them. CDR3 length: 12 residues. Per germline, CDR1 MDHEN and CDR2 SYDVKM. Written as DNA, the CDR3 is TGTGCCACCCGGCGAGGGTTCTACGAGCAGTACTTC. Protein sequence: CATRRGFYEQYF.

This clonotype showed up just once. V and J are TRBV12-3 or TRBV12-4 and TRBJ2-3; tentative D call: TRBD2 (5 bases). CDR3 length equals 16 residues. V was clipped by 4 bases and J by 2 bases, with 16 bases between them. The CDR3 protein is CASSYEGKRFTDTQYF. The CDR3 DNA sequence: TGTGCCAGCAGTTACGAGGGCAAACGCTTCACAGATACGCAGTATTTT.

With regard to this clonotype: One junction end does not reproduce the germline sequence, and a read error may be involved. The CDR3 nucleotides are TGTGCCGGCAGTTACTTAATAGGGAAAGATTCCGAGCAGTACTTC. Encoded protein: CAGSYLIGKDSEQYF. The chain uses TRBV6-5 and TRBJ2-7; D gene unclear. The CDR3 length is 15 residues. The germline V gene has CDR1 MNHEY and CDR2 SVGAGI.

The table lists this clonotype with a few counts. The chain couples TRBV4-2 to TRBJ1-5; no clear D. The CDR3 totals 15 residues. Trimming removed 0 bases at V and 3 bases at J, with 9 bases between. Looked up from germline, CDR1 is LGHNA and CDR2 is YNFKEQ. This chain's CDR3 is CASSQDGQFNQPQHF. The CDR3 bases are TGTGCCAGCAGCCAAGATGGGCAGTTCAATCAGCCCCAGCATTTT.

The V gene is TRBV24-1, the J gene TRBJ2-7; 11 bases line up with TRBD2. CDR1 is KGHDR, CDR2 SFDVKD, per germline. The V gene end was trimmed by 5 bases and the J gene end by 7 bases; junction bases not matched to a gene: 15. The CDR3 has 17 amino acids. The CDR3 sequence: CATSGPYSGRASYEQYF. The CDR3 DNA reads TGTGCCACCAGTGGTCCATATAGCGGGAGGGCCTCATATGAGCAGTACTTC.

This clonotype was counted a few times. The chain employs TRBV6-2 or TRBV6-3 and TRBJ2-7, with a weak D call TRBD1 (5 bases). The V end lost 6 bases, the J end lost 1 base, and 16 bases lay between the germline ends. This CDR3 is 15 amino acids long. Germline CDR1 reads MNHEY; CDR2 reads SVGEGT. The CDR3 nucleotides are TGTGCCAGCAGCTCGACAGAGGACGTATCCTACGAGCAGTACTTC. Protein product: CASSSTEDVSYEQYF.

The chain uses TRBV12-3 or TRBV12-4 and TRBJ1-1, with TRBD1 matching over 8 bases. The CDR3 totals 14 residues. With V trimmed by 8 bases and J by 4 bases, 9 bases remained unmatched. The CDR3 reads CASRPDRGVTEAFF. The CDR3 DNA is TGTGCCAGCCGACCCGACAGGGGTGTCACTGAAGCTTTCTTT.

The V gene is TRBV24-1, the J gene TRBJ2-7; a possible D gene is TRBD1 (5 bases). CDR3 length equals 13 residues. CDR1 KGHDR and CDR2 SFDVKD come from the germline V gene. The V gene lost 5 bases and the J gene lost 5 bases, with 12 bases spanning the gap. CDR3 nucleotide sequence: TGTGCCACCAGTGCCTCAGGGATCCACGAGCAGTACTTC. Protein: CATSASGIHEQYF.

This rearrangement joins TRBV6-2 or TRBV6-3 to TRBJ2-7; 7 bases agree with TRBD1. This CDR3 spans 14 amino acids. Germline CDR1 MNHEY, CDR2 SVGEGT. V was pared by 7 bases and J by 0 bases, with 6 bases of the junction left unmatched. The CDR3 nucleotides read TGTGCCAGCAACGTTGGACAGGTCTCCTACGAGCAGTACTTC. It yields the protein CASNVGQVSYEQYF.

This chain joins TRBV7-9 and TRBJ2-3, with D tentatively TRBD2 (6 bases). Deletions cut 7 bases from V and 2 bases from J, with 10 bases between. The V gene's germline CDR1 is SEHNR and CDR2 FQNEAQ (reference sequence). This CDR3 has 13 amino acids. CDR3 DNA sequence: TGTGCCAGCAAAGGAGGGGCCACAGATACGCAGTATTTT. It translates to CASKGGATDTQYF.

This CDR3 reads CASSLSGGSYEQFF. The CDR3 DNA follows: TGTGCCAGCAGCCTTAGCGGGGGGTCGTATGAGCAGTTCTTC. The V call is TRBV7-3, the J call TRBJ2-1; the match to TRBD2 covers 10 bases. V lost 5 bases, J lost 8 bases, and 6 bases stayed unmatched. CDR1 and CDR2 (germline): SGHTA, FQGTGA. The CDR3 totals 14 residues.

The chain has TRBV7-8 and TRBJ1-5; D remains unclear. V lost 2 bases to trimming and J lost 4 bases, with 12 bases between them. Germline CDR1 and CDR2: SGHVS and FQNEAQ. The CDR3 runs to 15 residues. The CDR3 DNA sequence: TGTGCCAGCAGCTTACAACGGGTTTGGAATCAGCCCCAGCATTTT. This gives the protein CASSLQRVWNQPQHF.

The chain couples TRBV9 to TRBJ2-3; D might be TRBD1 (6 bases). Germline V gene lookup returns CDR1 SGDLS and CDR2 YYNGEE. Trimming removed 1 base at V and 6 bases at J, with 15 bases between. This CDR3 is built from 15 residues. CDR3 coding DNA: TGTGCCAGCAGCGTAAGCCGAGGCCAGGGGGATACGCAGTATTTT. Its translation: CASSVSRGQGDTQYF.

The chain combines TRBV4-2 with TRBJ2-3, with 11 nucleotides matching TRBD2. This CDR3 contains 21 residues. Germline loops: CDR1 LGHNA, CDR2 YNFKEQ. V gave up 1 base and J gave up 0 bases; unmatched junction bases: 15. CDR3 in amino acids: CASSQGGVTSGTETSTDTQYF. In DNA, the CDR3 is TGTGCCAGCAGCCAAGGGGGCGTGACTAGCGGGACCGAAACTAGCACAGATACGCAGTATTTT.

This clonotype was found once. This chain links TRBV2 with TRBJ2-5; 7 bases agree with TRBD2. After removal of 7 bases from V and 6 bases from J, the junction contained 14 bases not matched to a gene. Per the germline V gene, CDR1 is SNHLY and CDR2 is FYNNEI. This CDR3 spans 15 amino acids. CDR3 bases: TGTGCCAGCATGGCTACAAGCGGGGCCCCCAAGACCCAGTACTTC. Amino acid sequence: CASMATSGAPKTQYF.

This sequence joins TRBV5-5 and TRBJ2-1, with D perhaps TRBD1 or TRBD2 (5 bases each). Germline loops: CDR1 SGHKS, CDR2 YYEKEE (reference sequence). Trimming cost V 5 bases and J 6 bases, with 12 bases left between them. The CDR3 spans 13 residues. The DNA of the CDR3 is TGTGCCAGCAGGATGGGGGATGGCAATGAGCAGTTCTTC. The encoded protein is CASRMGDGNEQFF.

There are a few counts of this clonotype. The V gene is TRBV21-1, the J gene TRBJ2-7; whether TRBD2, the table's D call, matches the DNA was not checked. TRBV21-1 is annotated as a pseudogene. The CDR3 length is 15 residues. CDR3 nucleotides: TGTGCCAGCTCAGCGGACAGGGCCCTATCCAGCGAGCAGTACTTC. Its translation is CASSADRALSSEQYF.

This clonotype was observed a few times. The genes are TRBV5-1 and TRBJ2-6; TRBD1 is a possible D gene (6 bases). The CDR3 contains 18 residues. V gave up 6 bases and J gave up 1 base, with 20 bases separating them. Germline V gives CDR1 SGHRS, CDR2 YFSETQ. CDR3: CASNSNVQGQSGANVLTF. CDR3 in DNA: TGCGCCAGCAACTCGAATGTCCAGGGGCAGTCTGGGGCCAACGTCCTGACTTTC.

This chain connects TRBV3-1 to TRBJ2-5; D tentatively reads TRBD1 or TRBD2 (5 bases each). Looked up from germline, CDR1 is LGHDT and CDR2 is YNNKEL (reference sequence). V was clipped by 4 bases and J by 3 bases, with 12 bases between them. The CDR3 sequence is 14 residues long. Here the CDR3 reads CASSRGATKETQYF. The CDR3 nucleotides read TGTGCCAGCAGCCGAGGGGCTACGAAAGAGACCCAGTACTTC.

This chain connects TRBV15 to TRBJ2-2; 9 bases are a match to TRBD2. The CDR3 length is 16 residues. Germline-derived CDR1 and CDR2 are LNHNV and YYDKDF (reference sequence). Trimming cost V 4 bases and J 2 bases; bases outside gene matches: 5. The CDR3 region has the DNA TGTGCCACCAGCATGGCGGGACTAGCTAACACCGGGGAGCTGTTTTTT. Its protein product is CATSMAGLANTGELFF. Full variable domain (outside the CDR3, taken from reference TRBV15 and TRBJ2-2): DAMVIQNPRYQVTQFGKPVTLSCSQTLNHNVMYWYQQKSSQAPKLLFHYYDKDFNNEADTPDNFQSRRPNTSFCFLDIRSPGLGDTAMYLCATSMAGLANTGELFFGEGSRLTVL.

The CDR3: CASSYDLYNEQFF. CDR3 bases: TGTGCCAGCAGCTACGACTTATACAATGAGCAGTTCTTC. The chain carries TRBV11-2 and TRBJ2-1; D unclear. From germline, CDR1 is SGHAT and CDR2 FQNNGV. The CDR3 length is 13 residues. Trimming pared 4 bases from V and 4 bases from J, leaving 8 bases between.

The CDR3 sequence is CASSADFYEQYF. In nucleotides, the CDR3 is TGTGCCAGCAGCGCCGACTTCTACGAGCAGTACTTC. V is TRBV9 and J is TRBJ2-7, with D uncertain. Trimming removed 3 bases from V and 3 bases from J, with 7 bases in between. This CDR3 spans 12 amino acids. Germline lookup yields CDR1 SGDLS and CDR2 YYNGEE.

The genes are TRBV14 and TRBJ2-3; 7 bases map to TRBD1. The CDR3 contains 17 residues. Germline CDR1 is SGHDN and CDR2 is FVKESK. V was pared by 3 bases and J by 0 bases, with 9 bases of the junction left unmatched. The CDR3 sequence is CASSQDYRGTSTDTQYF. CDR3 DNA sequence: TGTGCCAGCAGCCAGGATTACAGGGGAACTAGCACAGATACGCAGTATTTT. The full variable domain, with the rest looked up from reference TRBV14 and TRBJ2-3, is EAGVTQFPSHSVIEKGQTVTLRCDPISGHDNLYWYRRVMGKEIKFLLHFVKESKQDESGMPNNRFLAERTGGTYSTLKVQPAELEDSGVYFCASSQDYRGTSTDTQYFGPGTRLTVL.

The gene calls are TRBV20-1 and TRBJ2-3; either TRBD1 or TRBD2 may supply D (5 bases each). Trimming removed 0 bases at V and 0 bases at J, with 19 bases between. Per germline, CDR1 DFQATT and CDR2 SNEGSKA (reference sequence). The CDR3 is 18 residues long. The CDR3, as DNA: TGCAGTGCTAGAGACGGGGCTTCGACCGACCCTAGCACAGATACGCAGTATTTT. This codes for CSARDGASTDPSTDTQYF.

This rearrangement joins TRBV20-1 to TRBJ1-4; no clear D. Trimming left V 2 bases short and J 7 bases short, with 8 bases between. CDR3 size: 12 residues. Germline-derived CDR1 and CDR2 are DFQATT and SNEGSKA (reference sequence). DNA of the CDR3: TGCAGTGCTAGAAGGGCTGGTGAAAAACTGTTTTTT. Its protein is CSARRAGEKLFF.

The V call is TRBV29-1, the J call TRBJ1-4; TRBD1 is a possible D gene (6 bases). Between the trimmed V and J ends, which lost 6 bases and 0 bases, there was a span of 14 bases. This CDR3 contains 15 residues. From germline, CDR1 is SQVTM and CDR2 ANQGSEA. CDR3 coding DNA: TGCAGCGTATTGCGGGACACGGCAACTAATGAAAAACTGTTTTTT. Its translation is CSVLRDTATNEKLFF.

This clonotype was detected many times. V is TRBV12-3 or TRBV12-4 and J is TRBJ2-7; tentatively, D is TRBD1 (5 bases). This CDR3 has 15 residues. V was clipped by 7 bases and J by 2 bases, with 18 bases between them. The CDR3 DNA reads as TGTGCCAGCACTCTCGACAGTGGTGGTCCCTACGAGCAGTACTTC. Protein sequence: CASTLDSGGPYEQYF.